The 20 T cell receptor beta chains presented below share a single source sample, sequenced in a study of T cell responses to AZD1222 COVID-19 vaccine. Produced via immunoSEQ multiplex PCR; TCRdb's table is partial and in-frame only. This sample has tens of thousands of clones, with about 90% found just once. The specimen was peripheral blood, collected 28 days after the second AZD1222 dose. The receptors here all came from an adult who received the AZD1222 COVID-19 vaccine.

This clone showed up just once. The chain is built from TRBV3-1 (or the pseudogene TRBV3-2) and TRBJ2-7; possible D gene TRBD1, 6 bases. In germline, CDR1 is LGHDT, CDR2 YNNKEL (reference sequence). The CDR3 is 17 residues long. Trimming shortened V by 0 bases and J by 0 bases, and 15 bases separated the two germline ends. This CDR3 reads CASSQDGNRAHSYEQYF. Written as DNA, the CDR3 is TGTGCCAGCAGCCAAGATGGGAACAGGGCCCACTCCTACGAGCAGTACTTC.

CDR3 coding DNA: TGCGCCAGCAGCTTAACAGGGGGCGATCAGCCCCAGCATTTT. Its protein is CASSLTGGDQPQHF. V usage is TRBV5-1 and J usage is TRBJ1-5; TRBD1 matches at 9 bases. Trimming took 2 bases from V and 5 from J; bases not matched to a gene: 2. This CDR3 spans 14 amino acids. CDR1 and CDR2 (germline): SGHRS, YFSETQ.

This rearrangement joins TRBV2 to TRBJ1-2; the D is unclear. The germline V gene has CDR1 SNHLY and CDR2 FYNNEI. The CDR3 is 13 residues long. The V and J ends lost 8 bases and 8 bases respectively, with 18 bases between them. The chain's CDR3 is CASYAEDGRGYTF. CDR3 coding DNA: TGTGCCAGCTACGCGGAGGACGGCCGCGGCTACACCTTC. Looking up the rest from reference TRBV2 and TRBJ1-2 gives the full variable domain: EPEVTQTPSHQVTQMGQEVILRCVPISNHLYFYWYRQILGQKVEFLVSFYNNEISEKSEIFDDQFSVERPDGSNFTLKIRSTKLEDSAMYFCASYAEDGRGYTFGSGTRLTVV.

In this sample, this clone turned up a few times. J is TRBJ1-1 and V is TRBV5-1; 9 bases map to TRBD1. The germline V gene has CDR1 SGHRS and CDR2 YFSETQ. The ends lost 3 bases at V and 5 bases at J; junction bases unmatched: 2. This CDR3 contains 13 residues. In nucleotides, the CDR3 is TGCGCCAGCAGCTGGGACAGGGAAACTGAAGCTTTCTTT. It encodes CASSWDRETEAFF.

The chain links TRBV30 to TRBJ2-7; D uncertain. From germline, CDR1 is GTSNPN and CDR2 SVGIG (reference sequence). There are 12 residues in the CDR3. Between the trimmed V and J ends, which lost 1 base and 3 bases, there was a span of 7 bases. The CDR3 sequence is CAWSDRDYEQYF. CDR3 nucleotide sequence: TGTGCCTGGAGTGATAGGGACTACGAGCAGTACTTC.

V and J are TRBV7-2 and TRBJ1-1; D is uncertain. The CDR3 is 13 residues long. From germline, CDR1 is SGHTA and CDR2 FQGNSA. V was pared by 3 bases and J by 0 bases, with 5 bases between. Here the CDR3 reads CASSFKLNTEAFF. The CDR3 DNA follows: TGTGCCAGCAGCTTCAAGCTGAACACTGAAGCTTTCTTT.

The CDR3 protein is CASSHSGGNEQFF. The CDR3 DNA sequence: TGTGCCAGCAGTCATAGCGGGGGAAATGAGCAGTTCTTC. The rearrangement uses TRBV7-6 and TRBJ2-1; 9 bases agree with TRBD2. The CDR3 totals 13 residues. Germline lookup yields CDR1 SGHVS and CDR2 FNYEAQ. With V trimmed by 6 bases and J by 7 bases, 4 bases remained unmatched.

The V call is TRBV7-8, the J call TRBJ2-1; 11 bases are a match to TRBD1. V was clipped by 2 bases and J by 8 bases; unmatched bases: 5. The CDR3 runs 15 residues. Germline V gene data show CDR1 as SGHVS and CDR2 as FQNEAQ. Here the CDR3 DNA reads TGTGCCAGCAGCTTAAGGCGGGACAGGGGGTATGAGCAGTTCTTC. It specifies CASSLRRDRGYEQFF.

The CDR3 loop reads CASRGQGNTEAFF. The CDR3 DNA reads TGTGCCAGCAGGGGACAGGGGAACACTGAAGCTTTCTTT. The chain joins TRBV12-3 or TRBV12-4 to TRBJ1-1; 9 bases align to TRBD1. The ends lost 6 bases at V and 1 base at J; junction bases unmatched: 0. The CDR3 sequence is 13 residues long.

This sequence joins TRBV19 and TRBJ1-4, with D tentatively TRBD1 (5 bases). The V and J ends lost 4 bases and 5 bases respectively, with 14 bases between them. Germline V gene sequence: CDR1 LNHDA, CDR2 SQIVND (reference sequence). The CDR3 loop spans 15 amino acids. In DNA, the CDR3 is TGTGCCAGTAGTACCGAGAGGGGCGGAAATGAAAAACTGTTTTTT. Protein sequence: CASSTERGGNEKLFF.

This clone was detected only once. The chain carries TRBV29-1 and TRBJ2-3, with 9 bases fitting TRBD1. This CDR3 is built from 18 residues. V dropped 6 bases and J dropped 2; count of bases not matched to a gene: 18. Germline loops: CDR1 SQVTM, CDR2 ANQGSEA. CDR3 nucleotide sequence: TGCAGCGTCTTCTGGTTTCCGGGTACAGGGGGCCCCACAGATACGCAGTATTTT. Translation: CSVFWFPGTGGPTDTQYF.

This chain uses TRBV30 with TRBJ1-1, with TRBD1 identical over 7 bases. J lost 3 bases, V lost 2 bases, and 6 bases had no gene match. Germline lookup yields CDR1 GTSNPN and CDR2 SVGIG (reference sequence). The CDR3 runs to 14 residues. CDR3 sequence (DNA): TGTGCCTGGAGTCCGGGACAGTGGGACACTGAAGCTTTCTTT. Protein product: CAWSPGQWDTEAFF.

The rearrangement links TRBV5-1 to TRBJ1-1; D not certain. V lost 0 bases and J 0 bases, leaving 6 bases between the germline ends. Per germline, CDR1 SGHRS and CDR2 YFSETQ. CDR3 length: 14 amino acids. This CDR3 is CASSLGGVNTEAFF. The CDR3 DNA follows: TGCGCCAGCAGCTTGGGTGGGGTGAACACTGAAGCTTTCTTT.

This sequence joins TRBV6-5 and TRBJ2-7; D tentatively reads TRBD1 or TRBD2 (5 bases each). Germline-derived CDR1 and CDR2 are MNHEY and SVGAGI. This CDR3 has 15 residues. V gave up 7 bases and J gave up 0 bases, with 16 bases separating them. The CDR3 nucleotides are TGTGCCAGCACTCGGGACCCTCAGGGCTCCTACGAGCAGTACTTC. It specifies CASTRDPQGSYEQYF.

V usage is TRBV4-2 and J usage is TRBJ1-4; unclear D gene. The germline V and J ends were trimmed by 0 bases and 3 bases, with 8 bases remaining between them. The length of the CDR3 is 15 residues. Germline values: CDR1 LGHNA, CDR2 YNFKEQ. CDR3 loop: CASSQDTGANEKLFF. As DNA, the CDR3 is TGTGCCAGCAGCCAAGATACTGGGGCTAATGAAAAACTGTTTTTT.

V is TRBV15 and J is TRBJ1-5; 7 bases line up with TRBD1. This CDR3 has 16 residues. The germline CDR1 and CDR2 sequences are LNHNV and YYDKDF (reference sequence). Trimming removed 1 base from V and 1 base from J; junction bases left unmatched: 4. The CDR3 coding sequence is TGTGCCACCAGCAGAGGGACAGGAGCGAGCAATCAGCCCCAGCATTTT. Translated, it gives CATSRGTGASNQPQHF.

This chain links TRBV7-7 with TRBJ2-5; maybe TRBD2 (5 bases). The CDR3 length is 15 residues. V dropped 7 bases and J dropped 2 bases, with 17 bases sitting between them. The germline V gene encodes CDR1 SSHAT and CDR2 FNYEAQ (reference sequence). The CDR3 reads CASTPLPTGQETQYF. CDR3 DNA sequence: TGTGCCAGCACCCCACTCCCGACGGGACAAGAGACCCAGTACTTC.

V and J are TRBV5-6 and TRBJ1-1, with a weak D call TRBD1 (6 bases). Trimming cost V 2 bases and J 2 bases, with 13 bases left between them. Germline-derived CDR1 and CDR2 are SGHDT and YYEEEE. CDR3 size: 15 residues. Here the CDR3 reads CASSFGTRVNTEAFF. DNA of the CDR3: TGTGCCAGCAGCTTCGGGACACGGGTTAACACTGAAGCTTTCTTT.

The chain has TRBV18 and TRBJ1-1; tentative D call: TRBD1 (5 bases). The length of the CDR3 is 13 residues. V lost 8 bases and J lost 2, with 12 bases in between. Germline V gene data show CDR1 as KGHSH and CDR2 as LQKENI. CDR3 protein: CASGTGGNTEAFF. The CDR3 region has the DNA TGTGCCAGCGGCACGGGGGGAAACACTGAAGCTTTCTTT.

This clone showed up just a few times. V is TRBV6-2 or TRBV6-3 and J is TRBJ1-6; TRBD1 aligns across 7 bases. V trimming: 2 bases; J trimming: 8 bases; junction bases outside the gene matches: 6. This CDR3 spans 15 amino acids. Germline V gives CDR1 MNHEY, CDR2 SVGEGT. The CDR3: CASSYGTALYSPLHF. The CDR3 DNA reads as TGTGCCAGCAGTTACGGGACAGCCCTCTATTCACCCCTCCACTTT.